Following are 15 T cell receptor beta chains from one sample sequenced in a study of Ad26.COV2.S vaccination and SARS-CoV-2 variants (dated by TCRdb to the early 2020s). The library was built by means of the immunoSEQ multiplex PCR assay. This is the immuneACCESS table as TCRdb keeps it, with only in-frame sequences that have V and J called. A part of the clones is gone; compared with another copy, unresolved V genes explain less than half, and the rest is unexplained. Here the sample has more than 400,000 clones; around 90% occur a single time. The leading ten clones occupy 4.3% of the sample. The treatment or condition label for this specimen denotes: around 19 received Ad26.COV2.S at low or high dose, single or two shots; several received placebo; per-sample allocation not given. Repertoires of vaccine and placebo recipients were sequenced from samples collected on day 63 after the first injection.

Sequenced material: peripheral blood, taken in a trial of Ad26.COV2.S vaccine versus placebo. The receptor set was obtained from a person between 18 and 60 years old who received the Ad26.COV2.S COVID-19 vaccine or a placebo.

The V call is TRBV6-2 or TRBV6-3, the J call TRBJ2-1; 11 nucleotides align to TRBD1. The CDR3 has 14 amino acids. Germline CDR1 and CDR2: MNHEY and SVGEGT. V was pared by 5 bases and J by 7 bases, with 4 bases of the junction left unmatched. The CDR3 bases are TGTGCCAGCAGTGGGGACAGGGGGATGAATGAGCAGTTCTTC. It is translated as CASSGDRGMNEQFF.

The rearrangement uses TRBV6-2 or TRBV6-3 and TRBJ2-1; 7 bases are shared with TRBD2. Germline assignment: CDR1 MNHEY and CDR2 SVGEGT. Trimming removed 2 bases from V and 9 bases from J; junction bases left unmatched: 22. The CDR3 has 19 amino acids. The CDR3 coding sequence is TGTGCCAGCAGTTACAATCCAATGGGAGCGGGGACCTCCCTAGGTGAGCAGTTCTTC. Translating it yields CASSYNPMGAGTSLGEQFF.

The rearrangement uses TRBV13 and TRBJ2-1; D possibly corresponds to TRBD2 (5 bases). Trimming took 5 bases from V and 8 from J, leaving 16 bases between them. This CDR3 has 14 amino acids. Germline V gene data show CDR1 as PRHDT and CDR2 as FYEKMQ (reference sequence). The CDR3 DNA reads TGTGCCAGCAGCCCCCCCCGGGAAGGACATGAGCAGTTCTTC. Protein: CASSPPREGHEQFF. Full variable domain (outside the CDR3, taken from reference TRBV13 and TRBJ2-1): AAGVIQSPRHLIKEKRETATLKCYPIPRHDTVYWYQQGPGQDPQFLISFYEKMQSDKGSIPDRFSAQQFSDYHSELNMSSLELGDSALYFCASSPPREGHEQFFGPGTRLTVL.

This clone was counted a single time. This rearrangement joins TRBV15 to TRBJ2-7; D may be TRBD1 (6 bases). This CDR3 spans 14 amino acids. Looked up from germline, CDR1 is LNHNV and CDR2 is YYDKDF (reference sequence). Trimming stripped 4 bases from V and 0 bases from J, with 10 bases between. CDR3 amino acids: CATSNRDNSYEQYF. The CDR3 DNA sequence: TGTGCCACCAGCAACCGGGACAACTCCTACGAGCAGTACTTC.

The chain links TRBV6-1 to TRBJ1-4; a weak D match, TRBD1 (5 bases). Germline V gives CDR1 MNHNS, CDR2 SASEGT. The germline V and J ends were trimmed by 3 bases and 15 bases, with 20 bases remaining between them. The CDR3 sequence is 14 residues long. The CDR3 is CASSEGRTLGGVFF. CDR3 in DNA: TGTGCCAGCAGTGAGGGCAGGACCCTTGGAGGGGTGTTTTTT.

The chain employs TRBV28 and TRBJ1-5, with 8 bases identical to TRBD1. The germline gives CDR1 MDHEN, CDR2 SYDVKM. The CDR3 totals 13 residues. V shed 9 bases, J shed 1 base, and the junction held 2 bases outside the gene matches. In DNA, the CDR3 is TGTGCCAGGGACAGGGTAAGCAATCAGCCCCAGCATTTT. Protein: CARDRVSNQPQHF.

The count of this clone is one. The chain is built from TRBV6-6 and TRBJ2-3; 7 positions match TRBD1. Trimming cost V 6 bases and J 0 bases; bases outside gene matches: 12. This CDR3 region has 17 residues. Germline V lookup: CDR1 MNHNY, CDR2 SVGAGI (reference sequence). CDR3 sequence reads: CASRRRQGTISTDTQYF. The CDR3 DNA follows: TGTGCCAGCAGACGAAGACAGGGCACAATCAGCACAGATACGCAGTATTTT.

The rearrangement links TRBV19 to TRBJ2-7, with TRBD2 identical over 8 bases. The CDR3 runs to 13 residues. Germline V gene sequence: CDR1 LNHDA, CDR2 SQIVND (reference sequence). The V segment lost 10 bases and the J segment 7 bases; nucleotides outside the gene matches: 12. CDR3 sequence (DNA): TGTGCCACCACTAGCGGAATCGGCAAGGAGCAGTACTTC. This codes for CATTSGIGKEQYF. Based on the CDR3 plus reference TRBV19 and TRBJ2-7, the full variable domain is DGGITQSPKYLFRKEGQNVTLSCEQNLNHDAMYWYRQDPGQGLRLIYYSQIVNDFQKGDIAEGYSVSREKKESFPLTVTSAQKNPTAFYLCATTSGIGKEQYFGPGTRLTVT.

This rearrangement joins TRBV19 to TRBJ1-1, with D unresolved. V lost 2 bases and J 6 bases, leaving 10 bases between the germline ends. This CDR3 has 13 residues. CDR1 LNHDA and CDR2 SQIVND come from the germline V gene (reference sequence). The CDR3 region has the DNA TGTGCCAGTAGTATACCCAGATATTCTGAAGCTTTCTTT. Translating gives CASSIPRYSEAFF.

V is TRBV20-1 and J is TRBJ2-7; D is undetermined. V dropped 3 bases and J dropped 3 bases, with 6 bases sitting between them. Germline V CDR1 and CDR2: DFQATT, SNEGSKA (reference sequence). The CDR3 runs to 11 residues. CDR3 amino acids: CSASDVYEQYF. CDR3 sequence (DNA): TGCAGTGCTAGCGATGTCTACGAGCAGTACTTC.

V is TRBV4-3 and J is TRBJ2-2, with no clear D. Trimming stripped 3 bases from V and 2 bases from J, with 13 bases between. The V gene's germline CDR1 is LGHNA and CDR2 YSLEER. CDR3 length equals 16 residues. CDR3 sequence (DNA): TGCGCCAGCAGCCAGGAACCAGACGGTAACACCGGGGAGCTGTTTTTT. This codes for CASSQEPDGNTGELFF.

This rearrangement joins TRBV5-1 to TRBJ2-7; D tentatively reads TRBD1 or TRBD2 (5 bases each). The CDR3 extends over 14 amino acids. Germline-derived CDR1 and CDR2 are SGHRS and YFSETQ. V gave up 0 bases and J gave up 2 bases, with 9 bases separating them. The DNA of the CDR3 is TGCGCCAGCAGCTTGGGGCAGGGACCCTACGAGCAGTACTTC. Its protein is CASSLGQGPYEQYF.

The chain uses TRBV4-1 and TRBJ2-5; D may be TRBD2 (5 bases). Per germline, CDR1 MGHRA and CDR2 YSYEKL. The CDR3 is 14 amino acids. The V end was cut by 3 bases, the J end by 3 bases, with 11 bases between. CDR3 sequence: CASSQDGGKETQYF. Here the CDR3 DNA reads TGCGCCAGCAGCCAGGACGGAGGCAAAGAGACCCAGTACTTC.

The chain is built from TRBV5-1 and TRBJ1-4; maybe TRBD1 (5 bases). The CDR3 runs 15 residues. V was clipped by 4 bases and J by 6 bases, with 16 bases between them. Germline V gene sequence: CDR1 SGHRS, CDR2 YFSETQ. Here the CDR3 reads CASSPGGREDEKLFF. CDR3 bases: TGCGCCAGCAGCCCTGGCGGCAGGGAGGATGAAAAACTGTTTTTT.

The rearrangement uses TRBV11-2 and TRBJ2-5; possible D gene TRBD2, 5 bases. The CDR3 loop spans 15 amino acids. The V end was cut by 1 base, the J end by 5 bases, with 14 bases between. In germline, CDR1 is SGHAT, CDR2 FQNNGV. CDR3 nucleotides: TGTGCCAGCAGCTTAGTATGGGGTCGGGGTGAGACCCAGTACTTC. Protein: CASSLVWGRGETQYF. The full variable domain, in which reference TRBV11-2 and TRBJ2-5 provide the parts outside the CDR3, is EAGVAQSPRYKIIEKRQSVAFWCNPISGHATLYWYQQILGQGPKLLIQFQNNGVVDDSQLPKDRFSAERLKGVDSTLKIQPAKLEDSAVYLCASSLVWGRGETQYFGPGTRLLVL.